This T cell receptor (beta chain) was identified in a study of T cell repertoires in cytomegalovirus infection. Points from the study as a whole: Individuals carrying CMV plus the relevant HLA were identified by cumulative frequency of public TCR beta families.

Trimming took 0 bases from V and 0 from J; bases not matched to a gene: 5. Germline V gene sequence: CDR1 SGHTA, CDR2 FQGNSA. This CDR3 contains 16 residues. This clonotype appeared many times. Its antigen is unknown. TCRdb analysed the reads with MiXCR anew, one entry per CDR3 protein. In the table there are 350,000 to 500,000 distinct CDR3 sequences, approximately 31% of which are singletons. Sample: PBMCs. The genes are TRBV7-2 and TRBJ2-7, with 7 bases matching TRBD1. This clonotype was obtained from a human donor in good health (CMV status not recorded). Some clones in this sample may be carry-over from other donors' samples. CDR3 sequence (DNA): TGTGCCAGCAGCTTAGCGGTACAGGGGAGCTCCTACGAGCAGTACTTC. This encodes CASSLAVQGSSYEQYF.